This T cell receptor beta chain was identified in a study of blood T cells in healthy people across ages (dated by TCRdb to about 2015). Turning to the overall study: In model experiments, template switching captured about one uniquely barcoded TCR beta cDNA molecule for every two T cells. Using deep sequencing normalized with unique cDNA molecular identifiers, the study measured how TCR beta repertoire diversity changes with age. Four age groups were formed from the donors: young (average approximately 16 years), middle-aged (approximately 41), aged (62) and long-lived (less than 85). To avoid experimental bias, donors of different ages were spread randomly across the sequencing lanes. Two additional independent replicas of 1 million unique cDNA reads from the same blood draw were analyzed for two donors (one aged 18 to 29 and one aged 80 or older). Study-wide findings and limitations: Conclusive comparison of naive and antigen-experienced compartments was prevented by the profiling of bulk unsorted PBMCs. Estimates of total diversity from one million sequenced T cells were regarded as lower bounds and underestimates. As age increased, observed TCR beta diversity per million T cells dropped in a roughly linear way, and a significant reduction was already evident by age around 41. Because donor CMV infection status was unknown, age-related changes in expanded clonotypes were potentially confounded. A strong correlation was found between observed TCR beta diversity and the percentage of naive T cells measured by flow cytometry. Compared with the aged group, more naive CD4+ T cells, fewer expanded clones and increased TCR diversity were shown by the long-lived group, suggesting age selection.

The 39 donors, aged about 6 to 95 years, were systemically healthy Caucasian individuals from Russia. Approximately 9.3 milliliters of peripheral blood were collected from each donor into EDTA-treated Vacutainer tubes. Ficoll-Paque density-gradient centrifugation was used to isolate PBMCs, with at least 7 million obtained per sample. Total RNA, at least 6 micrograms per sample, was extracted from PBMCs with Trizol reagent. The percentages of naive CD45RAhigh/CD27high T cells were determined by flow cytometry on a PBMC aliquot from every donor. With regard to this clonotype: Its antigen is unknown. Base qualities are not at hand, and no much larger clone is one base apart.

V is trimmed back by 2 bases and J by 6 bases, and the junction contains 6 bases that no gene match accounts for. The CDR3 runs 15 amino acids, cysteine and phenylalanine included. Just the 45-base CDR3 DNA is kept, in frame starting at base 1. The germline V gene (reference sequence) supplies CDR1 MNHEY and CDR2 SMNVEV. The library was made by 5' RACE. The instrument given in TCRdb is Illumina HiSeq 2500. A second PCR of about 6 to 12 cycles was run with a J-beta primer mix and a sample-barcoded 5' primer. A template-switch 5' adaptor carrying 12 random nucleotides introduced a unique molecular identifier onto each TCR beta cDNA molecule. Each sample yielded at least 2.5 million CDR3-containing paired-end reads. First-strand cDNA synthesis was performed from all RNA using the Mint cDNA synthesis kit, with priming by a TRBC-specific oligonucleotide. Following uracil-DNA glycosylase treatment, a first 18-cycle PCR with universal primers M1SS and BC2_uni_R was performed on all cDNA. On the study's bioinformatics: For normalization, 1 million high-quality reads were randomly selected from each sample, with every read carrying a distinct molecular identifier. Reads with shared molecular identifiers were discarded instead of being binned into consensus sequences. MiTCR, with a Q25 quality threshold and the strictest error-elimination algorithm, was used for CDR3 identification, clonotype clustering and error correction. A nonparametric unseen species model with Euler transformation was used to estimate a lower bound on total TCR beta diversity. TCRdb applied fastp at Q25 and MiXCR to the public reads, then kept only in-frame beta chains. Rows with one shared CDR3 protein collapse into an entry with the most common genes and DNA. The V and J calls and clone size are TCRdb's, not the authors'. The sample table contains fewer than 1.5 million distinct CDR3 sequences; only one count was recorded for about 40% of them. Approximately 7.9% of the sample lies in the top ten.

Sequencing input: blood. Here the chain combines TRBV27 and TRBJ1-5; 8 nucleotides in the junction match TRBD1. This receptor was taken from a woman under 30 in good health. The bases are TGTGCCAGCAGTTTAAGGACAGGGTTTGGTCAGCCCCAGCATTTT. Its translation reads: CASSLRTGFGQPQHF.